This T cell receptor beta chain emerged from a study of TIL therapy for anti-PD-1-resistant metastatic lung cancer. Whole-study context: Patients had a median age of almost 55 years (range roughly 38-85). Most patients had lung adenocarcinoma; a handful of tumors were EGFR-mutant, two ALK-rearranged; half smoked currently or formerly. Tumors carried a median about 1.6 non-synonymous mutations per megabase.

The immunoSEQ assay was v3. TCRdb's copy holds only in-frame clones and misses some; the assay was immunoSEQ multiplex PCR. The sample contains around 20,000 clones, under 80% of which appear only once. Time point denoted: pre-treatment sample, taken before nivolumab and TIL therapy. This receptor was identified in a person between 25 and 79 years old with non-small cell lung cancer. The sample was blood, taken at baseline.

CDR3 residues: CAWSPLADHYNEQFF. CDR3 nucleotide sequence: TGTGCCTGGAGTCCCCTGGCGGATCACTACAATGAGCAGTTCTTC. V and J are TRBV30 and TRBJ2-1; D gene ambiguous. V shed 2 bases and J shed 3 bases, with 14 bases lying between them. Germline loops: CDR1 GTSNPN, CDR2 SVGIG (reference sequence). The CDR3 length is 15 residues.